The sequence of this T cell receptor (beta chain) was determined in a study of CD8 T cells in Susac syndrome. This CDR3 region has 14 residues. Per the germline V gene, CDR1 is DFQATT and CDR2 is SNEGSKA (reference sequence). V lost 6 bases to trimming and J lost 7 bases; unmatched junction nucleotides: 8. Negative isolation was used for CD8+ and CD4+ T cells and FACS enrichment for TEMRA cells. RNA in amounts of about 0.5 to 1 ug was reverse transcribed with random hexamers. TCRdb reprocessed the immunoSEQ multiplex PCR reads with MiXCR, giving one entry per CDR3 protein. The profile shows under 200,000 distinct CDR3 sequences, under 95% of them singletons.

The sequence was obtained from a human donor in good health. The specimen sequenced was CD4+ T cells from PBMCs. V is TRBV20-1 and J is TRBJ2-7; 14 bases are shared with TRBD2. Written as DNA, the CDR3 is TGCAGTGCCAGGACTAGCGGGAGGATGGGGGAGCAGTACTTC. Translation gives CSARTSGRMGEQYF.